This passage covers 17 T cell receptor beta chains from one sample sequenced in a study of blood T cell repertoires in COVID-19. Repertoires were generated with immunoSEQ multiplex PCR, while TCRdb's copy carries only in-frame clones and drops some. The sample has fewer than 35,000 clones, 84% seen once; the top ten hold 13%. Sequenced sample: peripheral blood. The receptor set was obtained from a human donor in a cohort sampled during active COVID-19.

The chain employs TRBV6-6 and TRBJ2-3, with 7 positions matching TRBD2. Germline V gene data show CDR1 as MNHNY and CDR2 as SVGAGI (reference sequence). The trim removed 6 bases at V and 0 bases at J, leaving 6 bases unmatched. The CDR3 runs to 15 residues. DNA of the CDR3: TGTGCCAGCAGCCCCGGGGGGTCTAGCACAGATACGCAGTATTTT. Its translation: CASSPGGSSTDTQYF.

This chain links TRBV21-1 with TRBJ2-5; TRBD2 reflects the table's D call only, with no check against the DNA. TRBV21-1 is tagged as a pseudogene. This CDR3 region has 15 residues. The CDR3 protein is CASSKSGGYQETQYF. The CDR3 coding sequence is TGTGCCAGCAGCAAGAGCGGGGGGTACCAAGAGACCCAGTACTTC.

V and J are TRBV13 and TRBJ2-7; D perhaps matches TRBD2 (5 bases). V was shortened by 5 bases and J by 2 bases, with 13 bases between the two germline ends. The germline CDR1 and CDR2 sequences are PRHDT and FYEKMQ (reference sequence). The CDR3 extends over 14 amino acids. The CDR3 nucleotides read TGTGCCAGCAGCGACGGACGGAGGACCTACGAGCAGTACTTC. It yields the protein CASSDGRRTYEQYF.

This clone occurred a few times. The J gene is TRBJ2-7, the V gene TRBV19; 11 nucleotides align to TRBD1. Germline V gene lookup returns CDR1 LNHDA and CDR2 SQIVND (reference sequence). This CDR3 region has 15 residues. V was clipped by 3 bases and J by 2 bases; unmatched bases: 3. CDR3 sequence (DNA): TGTGCCAGTAGTATTGGGACAGGGGGAACCTACGAGCAGTACTTC. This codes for CASSIGTGGTYEQYF. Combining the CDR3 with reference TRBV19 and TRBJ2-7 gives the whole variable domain DGGITQSPKYLFRKEGQNVTLSCEQNLNHDAMYWYRQDPGQGLRLIYYSQIVNDFQKGDIAEGYSVSREKKESFPLTVTSAQKNPTAFYLCASSIGTGGTYEQYFGPGTRLTVT.

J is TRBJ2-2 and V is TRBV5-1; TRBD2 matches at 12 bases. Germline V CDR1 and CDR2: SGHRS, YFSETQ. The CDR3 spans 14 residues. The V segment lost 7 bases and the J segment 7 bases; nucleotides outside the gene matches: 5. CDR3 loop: CASRLAGAVGELFF. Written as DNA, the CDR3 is TGCGCCAGCCGACTAGCGGGGGCGGTCGGGGAGCTGTTTTTT.

CDR3 protein: CASSLGTGPNYGYTF. CDR3 DNA: TGTGCCAGCAGTCTGGGGACAGGCCCTAACTATGGCTACACCTTC. This chain links TRBV27 with TRBJ1-2; 8 positions agree with TRBD1. Germline CDR1 and CDR2: MNHEY and SMNVEV (reference sequence). The trim removed 5 bases at V and 0 bases at J, leaving 5 bases unmatched. CDR3 length equals 15 residues.

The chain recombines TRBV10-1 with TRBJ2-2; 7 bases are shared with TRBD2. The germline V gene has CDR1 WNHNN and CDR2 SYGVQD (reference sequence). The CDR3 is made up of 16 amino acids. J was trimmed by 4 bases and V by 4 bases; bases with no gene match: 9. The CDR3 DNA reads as TGCGCCAGCAGTGGTAGCGGGTCGGCCCTCACCGGGGAGCTGTTTTTT. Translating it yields CASSGSGSALTGELFF.

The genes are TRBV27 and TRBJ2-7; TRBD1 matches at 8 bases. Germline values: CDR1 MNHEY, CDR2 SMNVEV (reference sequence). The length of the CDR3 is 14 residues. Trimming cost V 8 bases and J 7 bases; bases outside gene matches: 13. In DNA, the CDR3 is TGTGCCAGCCTCGGGCGACAGGGGACAGGTGAGCAGTACTTC. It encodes CASLGRQGTGEQYF.

CDR3 DNA sequence: TGCGCCAGCGCACCCCAATTGGGCGTCTCCTACGAGCAGTACTTC. Translated, it gives CASAPQLGVSYEQYF. V usage is TRBV5-1 and J usage is TRBJ2-7; no clear D gene. This CDR3 comprises 15 residues. Between the trimmed V and J ends, which lost 7 bases and 0 bases, there was a span of 17 bases. Germline V CDR1 and CDR2: SGHRS, YFSETQ.

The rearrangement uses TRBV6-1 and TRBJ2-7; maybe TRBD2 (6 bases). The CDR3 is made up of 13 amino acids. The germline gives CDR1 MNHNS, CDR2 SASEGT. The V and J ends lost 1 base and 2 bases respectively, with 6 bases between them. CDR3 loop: CASSEGLAYEQYF. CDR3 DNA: TGTGCCAGCAGTGAAGGACTAGCCTACGAGCAGTACTTC.

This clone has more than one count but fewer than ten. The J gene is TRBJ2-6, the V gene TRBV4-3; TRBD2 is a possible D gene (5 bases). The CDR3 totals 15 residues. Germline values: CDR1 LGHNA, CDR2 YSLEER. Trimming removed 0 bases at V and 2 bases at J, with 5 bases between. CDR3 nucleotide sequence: TGCGCCAGCAGCCAAGAGGGAGCTGGGGCCAACGTCCTGACTTTC. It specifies CASSQEGAGANVLTF.

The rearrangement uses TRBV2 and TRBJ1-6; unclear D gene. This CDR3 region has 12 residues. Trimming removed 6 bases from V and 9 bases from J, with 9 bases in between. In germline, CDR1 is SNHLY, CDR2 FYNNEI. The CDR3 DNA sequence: TGTGCCAGCAGGGCGGGTGGTTCACCCCTCCACTTT. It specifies CASRAGGSPLHF. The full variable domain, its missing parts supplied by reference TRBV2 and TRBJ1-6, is EPEVTQTPSHQVTQMGQEVILRCVPISNHLYFYWYRQILGQKVEFLVSFYNNEISEKSEIFDDQFSVERPDGSNFTLKIRSTKLEDSAMYFCASRAGGSPLHFGNGTRLTVT.

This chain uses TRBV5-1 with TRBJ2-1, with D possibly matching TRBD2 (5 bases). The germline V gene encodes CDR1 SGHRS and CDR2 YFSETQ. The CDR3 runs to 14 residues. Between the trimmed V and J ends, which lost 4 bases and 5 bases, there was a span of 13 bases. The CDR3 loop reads CASSPVGDNNEQFF. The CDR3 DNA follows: TGCGCCAGCAGCCCGGTGGGAGATAACAATGAGCAGTTCTTC.

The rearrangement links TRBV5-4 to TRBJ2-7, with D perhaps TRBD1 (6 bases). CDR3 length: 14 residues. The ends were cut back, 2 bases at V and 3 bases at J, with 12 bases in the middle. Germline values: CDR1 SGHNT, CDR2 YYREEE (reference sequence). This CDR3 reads CASSLKTGLYEQYF. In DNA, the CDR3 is TGTGCCAGCAGCTTAAAGACAGGTCTCTACGAGCAGTACTTC.

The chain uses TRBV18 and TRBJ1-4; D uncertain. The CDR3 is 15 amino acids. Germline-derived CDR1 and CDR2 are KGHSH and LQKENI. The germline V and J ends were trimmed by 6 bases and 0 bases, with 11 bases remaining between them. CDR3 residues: CASSPYPATNEKLFF. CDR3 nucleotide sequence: TGTGCCAGCTCTCCCTACCCGGCAACTAATGAAAAACTGTTTTTT.

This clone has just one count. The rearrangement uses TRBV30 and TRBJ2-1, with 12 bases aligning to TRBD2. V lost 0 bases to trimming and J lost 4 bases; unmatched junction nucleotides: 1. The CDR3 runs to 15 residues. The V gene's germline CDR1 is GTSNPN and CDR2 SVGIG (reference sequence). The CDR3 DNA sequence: TGTGCCTGGAGTGTAACTAGCGGGGGGTACAATGAGCAGTTCTTC. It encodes CAWSVTSGGYNEQFF.

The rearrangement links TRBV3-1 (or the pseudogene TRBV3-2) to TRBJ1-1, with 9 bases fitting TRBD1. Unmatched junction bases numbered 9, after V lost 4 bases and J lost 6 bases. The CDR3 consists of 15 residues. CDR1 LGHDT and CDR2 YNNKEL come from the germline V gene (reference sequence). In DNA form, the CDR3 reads TGTGCCAGCAGCCTCGACCCCGGGACAGGGTCTGAAGCTTTCTTT. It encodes CASSLDPGTGSEAFF.